This TCR beta chain was observed in a study of OX40 agonist ivuxolimab in advanced cancers. As for the study in general: Six ivuxolimab dose levels, 0.01 to 10 mg/kg, were given intravenously every 2 weeks. Allowance was made for prior anti-PD-1, anti-PD-L1 or anti-CTLA-4 therapy, and 40% had some. Two patients with cutaneous melanoma and one with hepatocellular carcinoma, three in total, showed partial responses.

The data were produced by immunoSEQ multiplex PCR, yet TCRdb's version contains in-frame clones alone and is incomplete. The sample consists of about 15,000 clones, about 89% of them appearing once. Study-wide results and limits: CD8+ T cells averaged more expanded clones than CD4+.

As for this clone: Its antigen is unidentified.

There are 13 residues in the CDR3. The ends were cut back, 2 bases at V and 2 bases at J, with 4 bases in the middle. CDR1 and CDR2 (germline): MNHNS, SASEGT. The input for sequencing was CD4+ or CD8+ T cells sorted from blood, taken in a trial of the OX40 agonist ivuxolimab. The chain has TRBV6-1 and TRBJ2-1; D gene ambiguous. The TCR sequence derives from an adult with an advanced solid tumor such as melanoma, head and neck, liver or kidney cancer. CDR3 sequence reads: CASSEQTYNEQFF. The CDR3 DNA sequence: TGTGCCAGCAGTGAACAAACCTACAATGAGCAGTTCTTC.